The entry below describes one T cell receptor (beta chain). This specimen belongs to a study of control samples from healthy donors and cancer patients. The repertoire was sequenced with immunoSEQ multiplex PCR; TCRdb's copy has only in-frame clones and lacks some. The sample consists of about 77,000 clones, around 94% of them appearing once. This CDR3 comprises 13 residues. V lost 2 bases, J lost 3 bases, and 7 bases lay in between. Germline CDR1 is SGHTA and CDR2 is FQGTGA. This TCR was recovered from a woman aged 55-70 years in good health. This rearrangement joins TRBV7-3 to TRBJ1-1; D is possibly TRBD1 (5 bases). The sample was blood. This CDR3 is CASSLQGDTEAFF. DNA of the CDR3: TGTGCCAGCAGCTTACAGGGTGACACTGAAGCTTTCTTT. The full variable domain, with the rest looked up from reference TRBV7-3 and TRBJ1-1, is GAGVSQTPSNKVTEKGKYVELRCDPISGHTALYWYRQSLGQGPEFLIYFQGTGAADDSGLPNDRFFAVRPEGSVSTLKIQRTERGDSAVYLCASSLQGDTEAFFGQGTRLTVV.